This paragraph reports one T cell receptor (beta chain). Its specificity is unknown. The method was immunoSEQ multiplex PCR; TCRdb's version includes in-frame clones alone and lacks a portion of them. Among 110,000 to 150,000 clones listed, around nine tenths were seen once. Trimming removed 6 bases from V and 0 bases from J, with 11 bases in between. The CDR3 loop spans 14 amino acids. CDR1 and CDR2 (germline): LNHDA, SQIVND (reference sequence). This sample is part of a study of T cell responses to AZD1222 COVID-19 vaccine. Study-wide points: Increases in Spike-specific TCR breadth and depth were seen after two AZD1222 doses.

The receptor's source is an adult who received the AZD1222 COVID-19 vaccine. The specimen comprised peripheral blood, sampled 28 days after the second AZD1222 dose. The V call is TRBV19, the J call TRBJ1-1, with D possibly being TRBD1 (5 bases). CDR3 protein: CASRMGPMNTEAFF. The CDR3 DNA follows: TGTGCCAGTAGAATGGGACCTATGAACACTGAAGCTTTCTTT.